This TCR beta chain came from a study of T cells expressing NK-cell markers. Across the study: There were seven HCMV-seropositive donors and one seronegative donor among the eight sequenced.

General study results and limits: Certain NKG2C+ T cell clones were expanded, and their HCMV specificity remained unclear.

Worth noting for this clonotype: Its antigen is unidentified.

This CDR3 is built from 11 residues. Germline CDR1 SQVTM, CDR2 ANQGSEA. UMI-tagged 5'RACE template switching yielded the TCR beta cDNA. TCRdb re-called the 5' RACE reads and gives one entry per CDR3 protein, without DNA. The sample features some 600,000 distinct CDR3 sequences, with around 3.3% in its top ten. The chain recombines TRBV29-1 with TRBJ2-2; TCRdb gives TRBD2 as the D gene, but with no DNA this cannot be confirmed. Sequencing was carried out using blood T cells: a sorted CD56 or NKG2C T cell subset, CD4+ or CD8+ T cells, or bulk PBMC T cells (not recorded which). The receptor comes from a man between 18 and 29 years old in good health. This CDR3 is CSVRWEWELFF.